The 22 T cell receptor beta chains listed next were all sequenced from one sample in a study of cytomegalovirus exposure and HLA in healthy donors listed by TCRdb under 2017. Libraries were built with the immunoSEQ multiplex PCR assay. The multiplex PCR relied on a mix of 60 forward primers for TCR Vbeta segments and 13 reverse primers for TCR Jbeta segments. The table comes from immuneACCESS by way of TCRdb, which keeps in-frame sequences with V and J called. Part of the clones is missing from these tables; in studies checked, under half for an unresolved V gene and the rest for unknown reasons. The sample table holds approximately 200,000 clones, of which approximately 83% were seen once. Jointly, the top ten make up 0.08% to 0.1% of the sample. The sequencing sample was made of PBMCs. Receptors were obtained from a boy younger than 10 in good health and CMV-seronegative.

This chain uses TRBV4-3 with TRBJ2-1, with 9 nucleotides matching TRBD2. With 3 bases clipped from V and 4 bases from J, the junction kept 7 bases outside the gene matches. CDR1 LGHNA and CDR2 YSLEER come from the germline V gene. CDR3 size: 16 residues. CDR3 loop: CASSQRAGGHYNEQFF. CDR3 DNA sequence: TGCGCCAGCAGCCAGAGGGCGGGGGGGCATTACAATGAGCAGTTCTTC.

V gene TRBV5-1 combines with J gene TRBJ1-1; no definite D call. This CDR3 spans 18 amino acids. Germline V gene lookup returns CDR1 SGHRS and CDR2 YFSETQ. V lost 4 bases, J lost 1 base, and 23 bases lay in between. CDR3 protein: CASSGTPGSEAQNTEAFF. The DNA for the CDR3 is TGCGCCAGCAGCGGTACTCCGGGCTCGGAGGCCCAGAACACTGAAGCTTTCTTT.

The chain links TRBV11-2 to TRBJ1-2, with D unresolved. CDR1 is SGHAT, CDR2 FQNNGV, per germline. Trimming stripped 6 bases from V and 5 bases from J, with 7 bases between. The CDR3 runs to 11 residues. The CDR3 DNA reads TGTGCCAGCAGTGACTTTTATGGCTACACCTTC. Translating gives CASSDFYGYTF.

V is TRBV6-5 and J is TRBJ1-1; D perhaps matches TRBD1 (6 bases). CDR3 length equals 15 residues. The ends were cut back, 4 bases at V and 4 bases at J, with 16 bases in the middle. Germline CDR1 is MNHEY and CDR2 is SVGAGI. CDR3 nucleotide sequence: TGTGCCAGCAGTTCAAAGGGGGGAGGGCGCACTGAAGCTTTCTTT. Its protein product is CASSSKGGGRTEAFF.

The sample holds one count of this clone. The genes are TRBV7-9 and TRBJ2-6, with 9 bases that match TRBD1. Germline V gene lookup returns CDR1 SEHNR and CDR2 FQNEAQ (reference sequence). V was clipped by 3 bases and J by 0 bases; unmatched bases: 9. The CDR3 is 19 amino acids. CDR3 sequence: CASSFTRDREYSGANVLTF. The CDR3 DNA is TGTGCCAGCAGCTTTACTCGGGACAGGGAATACTCTGGGGCCAACGTCCTGACTTTC.

The rearrangement joins TRBV19 to TRBJ2-3, with 8 bases aligning to TRBD2. J was trimmed by 2 bases and V by 5 bases; bases with no gene match: 12. There are 17 residues in the CDR3. Germline lookup yields CDR1 LNHDA and CDR2 SQIVND (reference sequence). DNA of the CDR3: TGTGCCAGTAGTGACCGGACTAGCCGGTGGGACACAGATACGCAGTATTTT. The encoded protein is CASSDRTSRWDTDTQYF.

V is TRBV4-3 and J is TRBJ1-3; the D gene is possibly TRBD1 (6 bases). V was clipped by 5 bases and J by 1 base, with 12 bases between them. The germline gives CDR1 LGHNA, CDR2 YSLEER. This CDR3 region has 15 residues. The CDR3 DNA follows: TGCGCCAGCAGCTTTAACAGGGCTTCTGGAAACACCATATATTTT. Protein product: CASSFNRASGNTIYF.

The chain joins TRBV7-9 to TRBJ2-5, with a possible D match to TRBD2 (5 bases). In germline, CDR1 is SEHNR, CDR2 FQNEAQ (reference sequence). The CDR3 is 15 amino acids. V shed 0 bases and J shed 1 base, with 9 bases lying between them. In DNA form, the CDR3 reads TGTGCCAGCAGCTTAGCGAGGGAGAGCCAAGAGACCCAGTACTTC. This sequence encodes CASSLARESQETQYF.

This chain joins TRBV11-2 and TRBJ2-7, with a weak D call TRBD2 (7 bases). The ends were cut back, 3 bases at V and 3 bases at J, with 21 bases in the middle. Germline V gene lookup returns CDR1 SGHAT and CDR2 FQNNGV. This CDR3 contains 17 residues. CDR3 sequence: CASSFPKRGGAFYEQYF. The CDR3 DNA is TGTGCCAGCAGCTTCCCAAAAAGGGGGGGGGCCTTCTACGAGCAGTACTTC. Filled out from reference TRBV11-2 and TRBJ2-7, the complete variable domain reads EAGVAQSPRYKIIEKRQSVAFWCNPISGHATLYWYQQILGQGPKLLIQFQNNGVVDDSQLPKDRFSAERLKGVDSTLKIQPAKLEDSAVYLCASSFPKRGGAFYEQYFGPGTRLTVT.

This clone appeared a single time. The chain carries TRBV27 and TRBJ1-5; 7 positions agree with TRBD1. The CDR3 is 16 amino acids. The V segment lost 5 bases and the J segment 0 bases; nucleotides outside the gene matches: 7. CDR1 is MNHEY, CDR2 SMNVEV, per germline (reference sequence). The CDR3 spells CASSPTGLNSNQPQHF. In DNA, the CDR3 is TGTGCCAGCAGTCCGACAGGGTTAAATAGCAATCAGCCCCAGCATTTT.

This chain joins TRBV4-1 and TRBJ2-2; D is possibly TRBD2 (6 bases). Germline V gene sequence: CDR1 MGHRA, CDR2 YSYEKL. The CDR3 extends over 15 amino acids. V lost 1 base to trimming and J lost 5 bases, with 11 bases between them. CDR3 bases: TGCGCCAGCAGCCAAGCCTCAGGGACTACCGGGGAGCTGTTTTTT. Its translation: CASSQASGTTGELFF.

The CDR3 nucleotides read TGTGCCAGCAGCTTGCAGGGGGTAGGCACAGATACGCAGTATTTT. Encoded protein: CASSLQGVGTDTQYF. This chain links TRBV5-6 with TRBJ2-3, with TRBD1 matching over 7 bases. There are 15 residues in the CDR3. Germline-derived CDR1 and CDR2 are SGHDT and YYEEEE. Unmatched junction bases numbered 3, after V lost 1 base and J lost 1 base.

The chain recombines TRBV7-9 with TRBJ2-7; weak D call: TRBD2 (6 bases). The CDR3 covers 14 residues. The V and J ends lost 0 bases and 0 bases respectively, with 6 bases between them. CDR1 is SEHNR, CDR2 FQNEAQ, per germline (reference sequence). CDR3: CASSLAGGSYEQYF. CDR3 in DNA: TGTGCCAGCAGCTTAGCGGGGGGCTCCTACGAGCAGTACTTC.

This sequence joins TRBV5-1 and TRBJ1-2; 7 bases agree with TRBD1. Trimming took 5 bases from V and 0 from J; bases not matched to a gene: 4. The CDR3 has 14 residues. CDR1 is SGHRS, CDR2 YFSETQ, per germline. CDR3: CASREQGTNYGYTF. The CDR3 nucleotides read TGCGCCAGCAGGGAACAGGGGACTAACTATGGCTACACCTTC.

V and J are TRBV7-3 and TRBJ2-2, with a weak D call TRBD1 (7 bases). The V end lost 5 bases, the J end lost 2 bases, and 18 bases lay between the germline ends. CDR3 length: 17 amino acids. Germline CDR1 reads SGHTA; CDR2 reads FQGTGA. DNA for the CDR3: TGTGCCAGCAGCCCAAGTGCGGGACAGCCTAACACCGGGGAGCTGTTTTTT. Amino acids: CASSPSAGQPNTGELFF.

The gene calls are TRBV6-6 and TRBJ1-2; no firm D call. The CDR3 consists of 13 residues. The ends were cut back, 5 bases at V and 8 bases at J, with 15 bases in the middle. CDR1 and CDR2 from the germline V gene are MNHNY and SVGAGI (reference sequence). The chain's CDR3 is CASSPNSGSGYTF. As DNA, the CDR3 is TGTGCCAGCAGTCCTAATTCGGGATCCGGCTACACCTTC.

The chain couples TRBV6-6 to TRBJ1-2; no reliable D call. The CDR3 length is 14 residues. The V gene's germline CDR1 is MNHNY and CDR2 SVGAGI (reference sequence). Trimming cost V 5 bases and J 3 bases, with 13 bases left between them. CDR3 protein: CASSHLLADYGYTF. The CDR3, as DNA: TGTGCCAGCAGTCATCTCCTAGCAGACTATGGCTACACCTTC.

The chain combines TRBV5-1 with TRBJ1-2; D might be TRBD1 (6 bases). Trimming pared 4 bases from V and 3 bases from J, leaving 10 bases between. Germline lookup yields CDR1 SGHRS and CDR2 YFSETQ. This CDR3 is built from 13 residues. DNA of the CDR3: TGCGCCAGCAGCCCTGGACAGTACTATGGCTACACCTTC. Amino acids: CASSPGQYYGYTF.

The chain has TRBV9 and TRBJ2-5; 10 bases are shared with TRBD2. Germline lookup yields CDR1 SGDLS and CDR2 YYNGEE. This CDR3 has 17 residues. V dropped 0 bases and J dropped 0; count of bases not matched to a gene: 5. In nucleotides, the CDR3 is TGTGCCAGCAGCGTAGGTTCGGGACTAGCGAACCAAGAGACCCAGTACTTC. Its protein product is CASSVGSGLANQETQYF.

This clone occurred a few times. The chain links TRBV4-1 to TRBJ2-1; unclear D gene. Trimming pared 2 bases from V and 3 bases from J, leaving 5 bases between. The CDR3 is 13 residues long. The germline CDR1 and CDR2 sequences are MGHRA and YSYEKL. CDR3 region: CASSQSGYNEQFF. DNA of the CDR3: TGCGCCAGCAGCCAATCGGGCTACAATGAGCAGTTCTTC.

The V gene is TRBV6-1, the J gene TRBJ2-7, with 7 bases fitting TRBD2. CDR3 length: 13 residues. Trimming removed 2 bases from V and 5 bases from J; junction bases left unmatched: 3. Looked up from germline, CDR1 is MNHNS and CDR2 is SASEGT. The CDR3 DNA reads as TGTGCCAGCAGTGAACGGGGGGTCCACGAGCAGTACTTC. This codes for CASSERGVHEQYF.

CDR3 sequence: CASSPLPTSGVLTGELFF. DNA for the CDR3: TGCGCCAGCAGCCCACTCCCGACTAGCGGGGTTTTAACCGGGGAGCTGTTTTTT. The chain recombines TRBV5-1 with TRBJ2-2; TRBD2 aligns across 11 bases. From germline, CDR1 is SGHRS and CDR2 YFSETQ. The CDR3 spans 18 residues. Germline trimming cut 4 bases from V and 5 bases from J; bases unmatched to any gene: 13.